The 32 T cell receptor beta chains reported below all come from one sample, sequenced in a study of shared clonotypes between healthy human individuals. The data were produced by immunoSEQ multiplex PCR, yet TCRdb's version contains in-frame clones alone and is incomplete. The repertoire holds around 1,000,000 clones, with 77% as singletons. Sequenced input: memory CD4+ T cells from PBMCs. Subset: CD45RA-negative fraction. Source of these receptors: a man between 18 and 35 years old in good health. Some clones in this sample may be carry-over from other donors' samples.

As to this clone: Other DNA sequences in this specimen translate into the identical CDR3. V gene TRBV28 combines with J gene TRBJ1-2, with TRBD1 matching 8 bases. The CDR3 loop spans 13 amino acids. V shed 5 bases, J shed 4 bases, and the junction held 3 bases outside the gene matches. The germline gives CDR1 MDHEN, CDR2 SYDVKM. In DNA form, the CDR3 reads TGTGCCAGCAGTCTGACAGGGGTCTATGGCTACACCTTC. As protein: CASSLTGVYGYTF.

The chain couples TRBV11-2 to TRBJ2-5; no firm D call. The germline V gene encodes CDR1 SGHAT and CDR2 FQNNGV. V was cut by 2 bases and J by 3 bases, with 4 bases left in between. This CDR3 has 12 residues. CDR3 nucleotides: TGTGCCAGCAGCTTAAGGGAAGAGACCCAGTACTTC. Protein product: CASSLREETQYF.

CDR3 loop: CASSLFGGSRTETQYF. The CDR3, as DNA: TGTGCCAGCAGCTTATTCGGGGGGTCCCGTACGGAGACCCAGTACTTC. The chain is built from TRBV7-3 and TRBJ2-5; 7 nucleotides align to TRBD2. In germline, CDR1 is SGHTA, CDR2 FQGTGA. The CDR3 runs 16 residues. The J segment lost 5 bases and the V segment lost 2 bases, leaving 11 bases of the junction unmatched.

This chain connects TRBV4-3 to TRBJ1-5, with a possible D match to TRBD1 (5 bases). The CDR3 contains 16 residues. Trimming cost V 0 bases and J 6 bases, with 15 bases left between them. Per germline, CDR1 LGHNA and CDR2 YSLEER. Written as DNA, the CDR3 is TGCGCCAGCAGCCAAGAACTGGGGGTTGTAATTCAGCCCCAGCATTTT. Its protein product is CASSQELGVVIQPQHF.

The J gene is TRBJ2-7, the V gene TRBV10-1; 13 bases are shared with TRBD2. The CDR3 is made up of 18 amino acids. Looked up from germline, CDR1 is WNHNN and CDR2 is SYGVQD (reference sequence). V trimming: 6 bases; J trimming: 8 bases; junction bases outside the gene matches: 19. Here the CDR3 DNA reads TGCGCCAGCAGCCAGGGACTAGCGGGAATCAACATACTACGAAAGCAGTACTTC. Its protein product is CASSQGLAGINILRKQYF.

A few counts support this clone. This chain links TRBV20-1 with TRBJ2-5; D is unclear. The V end lost 3 bases, the J end lost 5 bases, and 7 bases lay between the germline ends. There are 11 residues in the CDR3. Germline CDR1 reads DFQATT; CDR2 reads SNEGSKA (reference sequence). The CDR3 here is CSASRQETQYF. CDR3 in DNA: TGCAGTGCTAGTCGGCAGGAGACCCAGTACTTC.

This chain uses TRBV25-1 with TRBJ1-3; D gene unclear. Trimming removed 5 bases from V and 2 bases from J, with 10 bases in between. Germline V gene data show CDR1 as MGHDK and CDR2 as SYGVNS. CDR3 length equals 14 residues. As DNA, the CDR3 is TGTGCCAGCAGTTATGGGAACCCTGGAAACACCATATATTTT. Its protein is CASSYGNPGNTIYF.

The V gene is TRBV7-2, the J gene TRBJ2-7; the D is unclear. Trimming removed 3 bases from V and 6 bases from J, with 15 bases in between. Germline values: CDR1 SGHTA, CDR2 FQGNSA. The CDR3 has 14 residues. The CDR3 DNA reads TGTGCCAGCAGCTTCCTAACGGCAGCTGGCGAGCAGTACTTC. Amino acids: CASSFLTAAGEQYF.

The chain uses TRBV27 and TRBJ1-3; D is possibly TRBD1 (6 bases). The CDR3 spans 13 residues. Germline loops: CDR1 MNHEY, CDR2 SMNVEV (reference sequence). V was clipped by 4 bases and J by 2 bases, with 6 bases between them. The CDR3 DNA sequence: TGTGCCAGCAGTTACAGGGCTGGAAACACCATATATTTT. It encodes CASSYRAGNTIYF.

The genes are TRBV5-4 and TRBJ2-1, with D uncertain. This CDR3 has 14 amino acids. Looked up from germline, CDR1 is SGHNT and CDR2 is YYREEE (reference sequence). Trimming left V 1 base short and J 8 bases short, with 13 bases between. The CDR3 nucleotides are TGTGCCAGCAGCTTGAACCAAATGGGCGATGAGCAGTTCTTC. It codes for CASSLNQMGDEQFF.

This clone was seen at least ten times. The chain links TRBV28 to TRBJ1-1, with 8 bases identical to TRBD1. There are 15 residues in the CDR3. Germline V gives CDR1 MDHEN, CDR2 SYDVKM. Trimming cost V 3 bases and J 0 bases; bases outside gene matches: 3. CDR3 sequence reads: CASSFRTGLNTEAFF. In DNA, the CDR3 is TGTGCCAGCAGTTTCAGGACAGGGTTGAACACTGAAGCTTTCTTT. The variable domain in full, completed from reference TRBV28 and TRBJ1-1, reads DVKVTQSSRYLVKRTGEKVFLECVQDMDHENMFWYRQDPGLGLRLIYFSYDVKMKEKGDIPEGYSVSREKKERFSLILESASTNQTSMYLCASSFRTGLNTEAFFGQGTRLTVV.

The rearrangement links TRBV11-2 to TRBJ2-3; tentatively, D is TRBD2 (6 bases). Trimming removed 5 bases at V and 1 base at J, with 16 bases between. The CDR3 covers 16 residues. CDR1 and CDR2 (germline): SGHAT, FQNNGV. This chain's CDR3 is CASSTGFASGTDTQYF. The CDR3 region has the DNA TGTGCCAGCAGCACTGGTTTCGCTAGCGGCACAGATACGCAGTATTTT.

V usage is TRBV4-1 and J usage is TRBJ2-1, with 9 bases lining up with TRBD2. Trimming removed 0 bases from V and 11 bases from J; junction bases left unmatched: 8. This CDR3 is 15 amino acids long. Germline V CDR1 and CDR2: MGHRA, YSYEKL. CDR3 in DNA: TGCGCCAGCAGCCAAGATAGGGCTAGCGGGAATAAGCAGTTCTTC. Its protein is CASSQDRASGNKQFF.

Turning to this clone: With a far larger clone one base away, a read error is the likely cause. The chain links TRBV29-1 to TRBJ2-5; D unresolved. CDR3 length: 11 residues. CDR1 is SQVTM, CDR2 ANQGSEA, per germline. The CDR3 spells CSVVEQDTQYF. The CDR3 nucleotides read TGCAGCGTTGTTGAGCAAGATACCCAGTACTTC.

CDR3 protein: CASRLYDNEQFF. The CDR3 coding sequence is TGTGCCAGCAGGTTGTATGACAATGAGCAGTTCTTC. This chain links TRBV2 with TRBJ2-1; D is ambiguous. The CDR3 runs 12 residues. CDR1 is SNHLY, CDR2 FYNNEI, per germline. V gave up 6 bases and J gave up 5 bases, with 8 bases separating them.

In its sample, this clone was seen once. The rearrangement links TRBV7-9 to TRBJ1-1, with D maybe TRBD1 (6 bases). The germline gives CDR1 SEHNR, CDR2 FQNEAQ (reference sequence). This CDR3 has 19 residues. V was trimmed by 4 bases and J by 2 bases, leaving 26 bases between them. CDR3 sequence: CASSWGTGARRFGNTEAFF. The CDR3 region has the DNA TGTGCCAGCAGCTGGGGGACGGGGGCGCGGCGATTCGGTAACACTGAAGCTTTCTTT.

The V and J genes are TRBV4-1 and TRBJ2-3; D ambiguous. V lost 1 base and J lost 4, with 12 bases in between. The CDR3 runs to 15 residues. Germline V gene data show CDR1 as MGHRA and CDR2 as YSYEKL. CDR3 nucleotide sequence: TGCGCCAGCAGCCAAGTACTCAGCCCCTCAGATACGCAGTATTTT. Its translation is CASSQVLSPSDTQYF.

The chain links TRBV7-3 to TRBJ2-3, with D perhaps matching TRBD1 (6 bases). Germline V gene sequence: CDR1 SGHTA, CDR2 FQGTGA. V gave up 5 bases and J gave up 4 bases, with 13 bases separating them. The CDR3 extends over 14 amino acids. This CDR3 is CASSPGAQPDTQYF. As DNA, the CDR3 is TGTGCCAGCAGCCCAGGGGCTCAGCCAGATACGCAGTATTTT.

This rearrangement joins TRBV19 to TRBJ2-1; D perhaps matches TRBD1 (5 bases). The CDR3 has 13 amino acids. Germline CDR1 LNHDA, CDR2 SQIVND (reference sequence). Trimming removed 11 bases from V and 4 bases from J, with 15 bases in between. CDR3 DNA: TGTGCCGCCCGGAGCAGGGAATACAATGAGCAGTTCTTC. This sequence encodes CAARSREYNEQFF.

The gene calls are TRBV5-1 and TRBJ2-3, with D hard to call. Germline V gives CDR1 SGHRS, CDR2 YFSETQ. V dropped 4 bases and J dropped 1 base, with 10 bases sitting between them. The CDR3 sequence is 14 residues long. DNA for the CDR3: TGCGCCAGCAGCCCACCCAGTCGCACAGATACGCAGTATTTT. As protein: CASSPPSRTDTQYF.

This clone occurred once. The CDR3 DNA reads as TGTGCCTGGAGTTACGGGAGGGCCTCAGATACGCAGTATTTT. As protein: CAWSYGRASDTQYF. The chain has TRBV30 and TRBJ2-3, with 8 bases fitting TRBD2. CDR1 is GTSNPN and CDR2 is SVGIG in the germline V gene (reference sequence). Germline trimming cut 2 bases from V and 4 bases from J; bases unmatched to any gene: 5. The CDR3 spans 14 residues.

The V and J genes are TRBV25-1 and TRBJ1-2; D gene uncertain. V lost 3 bases to trimming and J lost 4 bases, with 9 bases between them. The germline gives CDR1 MGHDK, CDR2 SYGVNS. CDR3 length: 13 amino acids. CDR3 amino acids: CASSEVYAYGYTF. The DNA of the CDR3 is TGTGCCAGCAGTGAGGTATATGCCTATGGCTACACCTTC.

Comment on this clone: Other DNA sequences in this specimen translate into the identical CDR3. The V gene is TRBV20-1, the J gene TRBJ2-1; D is possibly TRBD2 (5 bases). V lost 5 bases to trimming and J lost 4 bases, with 6 bases between them. The CDR3 consists of 11 residues. Germline V gives CDR1 DFQATT, CDR2 SNEGSKA (reference sequence). The CDR3 spells CSAGSYNEQFF. CDR3 sequence (DNA): TGCAGTGCTGGGAGTTACAATGAGCAGTTCTTC.

The V gene is TRBV4-1, the J gene TRBJ2-1; maybe TRBD2 (6 bases). Between the trimmed V and J ends, which lost 3 bases and 0 bases, there was a span of 9 bases. The V gene's germline CDR1 is MGHRA and CDR2 YSYEKL. The CDR3 spans 15 residues. CDR3 nucleotide sequence: TGCGCCAGCAGCCATAGCGGTTCCTCCTACAATGAGCAGTTCTTC. Residues: CASSHSGSSYNEQFF.

The rearrangement links TRBV4-2 to TRBJ2-5; no firm D call. Trimming shortened V by 1 base and J by 2 bases, and 11 bases separated the two germline ends. The CDR3 loop spans 15 amino acids. Germline values: CDR1 LGHNA, CDR2 YNFKEQ. For the CDR3, the DNA is TGTGCCAGCAGCCAAGGGGGTGGGCGGCAAGAGACCCAGTACTTC. Translated, it gives CASSQGGGRQETQYF.

The rearrangement joins TRBV9 to TRBJ1-2; D gene uncertain. The length of the CDR3 is 14 residues. V lost 0 bases, J lost 1 base, and 7 bases lay in between. Germline CDR1 is SGDLS and CDR2 is YYNGEE. The CDR3 nucleotides are TGTGCCAGCAGCGTAGGGCCGGTTAACTATGGCTACACCTTC. Translating gives CASSVGPVNYGYTF.

V usage is TRBV29-1 and J usage is TRBJ2-7; 10 bases fit TRBD1. This CDR3 comprises 12 residues. Per germline, CDR1 SQVTM and CDR2 ANQGSEA. J was trimmed by 7 bases and V by 7 bases; bases with no gene match: 7. The DNA of the CDR3 is TGCAGCGCCCGACAGGGGGCGAGGGAGCAGTACTTC. Encoded protein: CSARQGAREQYF.

V usage is TRBV6-1 and J usage is TRBJ2-7; D not resolved. Germline V gene lookup returns CDR1 MNHNS and CDR2 SASEGT. The CDR3 spans 12 residues. With 3 bases removed from V and 1 base from J, the gap between germline ends came to 4 bases. Here the CDR3 reads CASSEISYEQYF. The CDR3 coding sequence is TGTGCCAGCAGTGAGATTTCCTACGAGCAGTACTTC.

This clone was counted a single time. The chain links TRBV7-2 to TRBJ2-5; no reliable D call. With 5 bases removed from V and 5 bases from J, the gap between germline ends came to 9 bases. This CDR3 comprises 12 residues. Looked up from germline, CDR1 is SGHTA and CDR2 is FQGNSA. The CDR3 reads CASSVQGETQYF. For the CDR3, the DNA is TGTGCCAGCAGCGTACAAGGGGAGACCCAGTACTTC.

This chain links TRBV5-4 with TRBJ2-1, with a weak D call TRBD2 (6 bases). The CDR3 runs to 13 residues. The germline V and J ends were trimmed by 4 bases and 4 bases, with 9 bases remaining between them. CDR1 and CDR2 from the germline V gene are SGHNT and YYREEE (reference sequence). CDR3: CASSQEGYNEQFF. The CDR3 DNA is TGTGCCAGCAGCCAGGAGGGTTACAATGAGCAGTTCTTC.

This chain connects TRBV6-5 to TRBJ1-1; no definite D call. In germline, CDR1 is MNHEY, CDR2 SVGAGI. CDR3 length: 14 residues. Trimming removed 6 bases at V and 3 bases at J, with 14 bases between. The CDR3 DNA follows: TGTGCCAGCAGGATGGGTCTGCAGGACACTGAAGCTTTCTTT. Protein product: CASRMGLQDTEAFF.

V is TRBV7-9 and J is TRBJ2-2; the D is unclear. In germline, CDR1 is SEHNR, CDR2 FQNEAQ (reference sequence). The CDR3 has 16 amino acids. V was clipped by 0 bases and J by 0 bases, with 8 bases between them. The CDR3 loop is CASSLATPTNTGELFF. The CDR3 nucleotides are TGTGCCAGCAGCTTAGCAACTCCTACGAACACCGGGGAGCTGTTTTTT.